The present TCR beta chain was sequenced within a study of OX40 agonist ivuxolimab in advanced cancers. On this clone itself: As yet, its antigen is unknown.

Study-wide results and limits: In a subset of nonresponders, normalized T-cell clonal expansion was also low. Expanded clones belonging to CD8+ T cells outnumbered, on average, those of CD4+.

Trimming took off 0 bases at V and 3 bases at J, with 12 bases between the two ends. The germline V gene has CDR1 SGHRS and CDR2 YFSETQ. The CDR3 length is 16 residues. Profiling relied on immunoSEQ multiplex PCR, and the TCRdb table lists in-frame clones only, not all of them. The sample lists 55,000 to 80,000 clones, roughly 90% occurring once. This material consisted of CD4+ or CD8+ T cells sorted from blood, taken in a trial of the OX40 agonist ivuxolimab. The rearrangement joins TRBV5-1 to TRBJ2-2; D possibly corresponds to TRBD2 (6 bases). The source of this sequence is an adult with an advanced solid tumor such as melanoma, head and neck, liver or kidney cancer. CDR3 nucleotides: TGCGCCAGCAGCTTGGCCGGGAGCAGACACACCGGGGAGCTGTTTTTT. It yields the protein CASSLAGSRHTGELFF.